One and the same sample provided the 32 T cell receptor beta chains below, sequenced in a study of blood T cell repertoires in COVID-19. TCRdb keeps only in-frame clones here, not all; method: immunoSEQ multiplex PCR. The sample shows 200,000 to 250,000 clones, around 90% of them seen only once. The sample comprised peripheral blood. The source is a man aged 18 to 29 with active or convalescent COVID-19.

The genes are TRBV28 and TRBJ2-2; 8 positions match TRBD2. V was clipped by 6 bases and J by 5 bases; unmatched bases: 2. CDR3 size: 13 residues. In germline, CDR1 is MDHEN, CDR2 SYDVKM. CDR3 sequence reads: CASRRLATGELFF. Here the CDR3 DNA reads TGTGCCAGCAGAAGACTAGCGACCGGGGAGCTGTTTTTT.

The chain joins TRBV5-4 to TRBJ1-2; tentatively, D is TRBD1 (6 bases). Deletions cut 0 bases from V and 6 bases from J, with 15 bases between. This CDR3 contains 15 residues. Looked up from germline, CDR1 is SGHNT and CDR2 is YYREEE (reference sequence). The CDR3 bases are TGTGCCAGCAGCTTGGGGCTCCGGACAGAACATGGCTACACCTTC. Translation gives CASSLGLRTEHGYTF.

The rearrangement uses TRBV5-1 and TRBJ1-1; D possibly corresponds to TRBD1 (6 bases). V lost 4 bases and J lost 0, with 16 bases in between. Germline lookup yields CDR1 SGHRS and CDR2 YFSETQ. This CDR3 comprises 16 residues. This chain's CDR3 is CASSPGGSYMNTEAFF. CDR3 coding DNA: TGCGCCAGCAGCCCGGGGGGCAGTTACATGAACACTGAAGCTTTCTTT.

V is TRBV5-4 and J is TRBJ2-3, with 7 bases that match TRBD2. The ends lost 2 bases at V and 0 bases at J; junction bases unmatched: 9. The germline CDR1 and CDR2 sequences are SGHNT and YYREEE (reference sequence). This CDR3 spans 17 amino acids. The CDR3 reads CASSFTLAGTSTDTQYF. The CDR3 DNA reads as TGTGCCAGCAGCTTCACTTTAGCGGGTACTAGCACAGATACGCAGTATTTT.

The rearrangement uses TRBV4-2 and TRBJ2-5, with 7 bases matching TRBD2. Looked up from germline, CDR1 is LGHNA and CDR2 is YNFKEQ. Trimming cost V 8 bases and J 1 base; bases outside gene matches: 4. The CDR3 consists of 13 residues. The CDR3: CASHSSGQETQYF. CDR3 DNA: TGTGCCAGCCACTCTAGCGGCCAAGAGACCCAGTACTTC.

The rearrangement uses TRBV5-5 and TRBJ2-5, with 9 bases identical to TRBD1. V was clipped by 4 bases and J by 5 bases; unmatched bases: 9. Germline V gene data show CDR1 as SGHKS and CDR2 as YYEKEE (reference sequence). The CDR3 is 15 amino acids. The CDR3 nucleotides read TGTGCCAGCAGCGGGCAACAGGGGGCTGGGGAGACCCAGTACTTC. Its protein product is CASSGQQGAGETQYF.

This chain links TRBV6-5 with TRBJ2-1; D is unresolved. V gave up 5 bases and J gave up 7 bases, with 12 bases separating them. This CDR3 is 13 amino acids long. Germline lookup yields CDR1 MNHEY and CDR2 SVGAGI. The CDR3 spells CASSRLGPNEQFF. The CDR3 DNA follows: TGTGCCAGCAGTCGGCTAGGTCCTAATGAGCAGTTCTTC.

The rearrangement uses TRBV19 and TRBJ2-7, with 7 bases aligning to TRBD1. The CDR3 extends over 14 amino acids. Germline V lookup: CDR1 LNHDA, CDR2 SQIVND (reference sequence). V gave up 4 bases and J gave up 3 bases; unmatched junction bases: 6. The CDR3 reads CASSNGQALYEQYF. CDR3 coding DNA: TGTGCCAGTAGTAACGGACAGGCGCTCTACGAGCAGTACTTC.

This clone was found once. CDR3 coding DNA: TGTGCCAGCAGCTTAGAAGGGACACCGATTTACGAGCAGTACTTC. Translating it yields CASSLEGTPIYEQYF. V usage is TRBV7-2 and J usage is TRBJ2-7, with D possibly being TRBD1 (6 bases). V gave up 1 base and J gave up 4 bases, with 14 bases separating them. Germline CDR1 SGHTA, CDR2 FQGNSA. The CDR3 covers 15 residues.

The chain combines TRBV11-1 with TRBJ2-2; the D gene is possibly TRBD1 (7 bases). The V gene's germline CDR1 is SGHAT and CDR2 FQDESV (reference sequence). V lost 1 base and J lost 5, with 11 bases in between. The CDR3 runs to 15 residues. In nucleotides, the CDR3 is TGTGCCAGCAGCTTAGGTTCAGGGGGGACCGGGGAGCTGTTTTTT. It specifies CASSLGSGGTGELFF.

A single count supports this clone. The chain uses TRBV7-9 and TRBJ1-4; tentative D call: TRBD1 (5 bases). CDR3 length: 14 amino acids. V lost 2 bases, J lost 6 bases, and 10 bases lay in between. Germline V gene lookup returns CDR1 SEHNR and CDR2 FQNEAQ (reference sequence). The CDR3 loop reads CASSLPGRYEKLFF. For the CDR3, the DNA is TGTGCCAGCAGCTTACCAGGGCGGTATGAAAAACTGTTTTTT.

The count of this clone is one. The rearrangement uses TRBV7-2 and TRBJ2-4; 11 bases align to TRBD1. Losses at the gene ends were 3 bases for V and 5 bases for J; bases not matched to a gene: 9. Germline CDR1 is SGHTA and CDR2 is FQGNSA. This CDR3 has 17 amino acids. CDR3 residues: CASSLTGTGGNENIQYF. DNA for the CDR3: TGTGCCAGCAGCTTGACCGGGACAGGGGGAAACGAAAACATTCAGTACTTC.

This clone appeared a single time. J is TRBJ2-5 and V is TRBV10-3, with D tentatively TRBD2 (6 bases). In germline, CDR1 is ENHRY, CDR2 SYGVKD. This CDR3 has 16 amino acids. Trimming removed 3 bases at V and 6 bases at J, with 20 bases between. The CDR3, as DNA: TGTGCCATCAGTGATCTGGCAAAGGGACTTCGGCAGACCCAGTACTTC. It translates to CAISDLAKGLRQTQYF.

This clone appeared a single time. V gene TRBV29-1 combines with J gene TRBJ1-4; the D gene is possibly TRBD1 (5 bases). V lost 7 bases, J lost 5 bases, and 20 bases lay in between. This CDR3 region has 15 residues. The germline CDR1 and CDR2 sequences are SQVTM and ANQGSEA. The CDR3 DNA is TGCAGCGCCTCTACCGGTGCGGGGGGGAATGAAAAACTGTTTTTT. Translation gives CSASTGAGGNEKLFF.

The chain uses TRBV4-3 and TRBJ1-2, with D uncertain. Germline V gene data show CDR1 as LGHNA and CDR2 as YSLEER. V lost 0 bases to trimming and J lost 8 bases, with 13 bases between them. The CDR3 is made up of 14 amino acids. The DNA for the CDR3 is TGCGCCAGCAGCCAAGATATCGTCCCGGGAGGCTACACCTTC. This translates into CASSQDIVPGGYTF.

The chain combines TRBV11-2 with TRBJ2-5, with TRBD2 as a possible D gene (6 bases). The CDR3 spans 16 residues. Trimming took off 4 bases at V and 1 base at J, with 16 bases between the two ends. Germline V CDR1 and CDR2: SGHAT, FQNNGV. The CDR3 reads CASSSRGIAVQETQYF. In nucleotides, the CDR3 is TGTGCCAGCAGCTCCCGTGGGATAGCGGTCCAAGAGACCCAGTACTTC.

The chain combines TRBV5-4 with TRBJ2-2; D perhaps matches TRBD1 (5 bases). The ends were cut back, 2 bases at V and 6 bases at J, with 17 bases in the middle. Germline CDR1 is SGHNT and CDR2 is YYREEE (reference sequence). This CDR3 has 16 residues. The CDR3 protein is CASSLKGDRAAGELFF. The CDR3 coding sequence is TGTGCCAGCAGCTTAAAAGGGGATCGGGCGGCCGGGGAGCTGTTTTTT.

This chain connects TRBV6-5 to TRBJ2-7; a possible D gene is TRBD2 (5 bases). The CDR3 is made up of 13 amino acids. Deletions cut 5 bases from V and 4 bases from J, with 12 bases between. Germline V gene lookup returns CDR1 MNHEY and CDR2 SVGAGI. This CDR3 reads CASSPPPGYEQYF. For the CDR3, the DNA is TGTGCCAGCAGTCCCCCCCCGGGGTACGAGCAGTACTTC.

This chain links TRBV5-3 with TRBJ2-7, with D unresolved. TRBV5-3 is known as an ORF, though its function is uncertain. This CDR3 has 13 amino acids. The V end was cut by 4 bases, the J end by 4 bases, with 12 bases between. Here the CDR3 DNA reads TGTGCCAGAAGCCAAATTCCTCAGTACGAGCAGTACTTC. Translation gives CARSQIPQYEQYF.

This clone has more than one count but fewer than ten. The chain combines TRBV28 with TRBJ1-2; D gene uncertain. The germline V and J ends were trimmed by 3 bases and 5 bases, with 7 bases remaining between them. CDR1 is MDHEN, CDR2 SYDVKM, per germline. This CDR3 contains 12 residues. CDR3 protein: CASSLGRYGYTF. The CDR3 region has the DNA TGTGCCAGCAGTTTGGGGAGATATGGCTACACCTTC.

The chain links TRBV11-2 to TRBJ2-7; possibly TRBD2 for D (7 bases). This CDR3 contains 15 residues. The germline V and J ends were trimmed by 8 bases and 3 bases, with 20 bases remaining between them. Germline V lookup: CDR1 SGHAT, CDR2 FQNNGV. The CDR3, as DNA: TGTGCCAGCCAAAACGGGGCTAGGGGGGGCTACGAGCAGTACTTC. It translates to CASQNGARGGYEQYF.

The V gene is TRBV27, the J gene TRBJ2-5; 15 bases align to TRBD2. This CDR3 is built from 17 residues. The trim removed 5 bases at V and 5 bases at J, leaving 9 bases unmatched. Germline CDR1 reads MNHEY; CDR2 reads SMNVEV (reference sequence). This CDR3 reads CASSVGLAGGPWETQYF. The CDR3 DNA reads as TGTGCCAGCAGTGTCGGACTAGCGGGAGGGCCATGGGAGACCCAGTACTTC.

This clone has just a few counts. The CDR3 here is CASSQAGDTEAFF. In DNA, the CDR3 is TGCGCCAGCAGCCAAGCGGGAGACACTGAAGCTTTCTTT. The chain recombines TRBV4-3 with TRBJ1-1, with D uncertain. Trimming left V 1 base short and J 3 bases short, with 6 bases between. The CDR3 is 13 residues long. The germline V gene encodes CDR1 LGHNA and CDR2 YSLEER.

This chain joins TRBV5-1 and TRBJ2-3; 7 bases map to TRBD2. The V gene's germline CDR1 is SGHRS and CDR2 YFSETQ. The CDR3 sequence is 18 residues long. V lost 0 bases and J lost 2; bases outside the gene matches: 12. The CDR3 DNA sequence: TGCGCCAGCAGCTTGGTAGGAGCCGCGGGGGTGAACACAGATACGCAGTATTTT. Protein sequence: CASSLVGAAGVNTDTQYF.

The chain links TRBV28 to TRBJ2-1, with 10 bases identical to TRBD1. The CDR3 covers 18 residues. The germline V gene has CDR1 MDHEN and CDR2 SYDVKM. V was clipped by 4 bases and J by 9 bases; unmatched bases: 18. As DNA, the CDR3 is TGTGCCAGCAGTTGGGGGGGTCCGGGACAGGGGAATCGAGGTGAGCAGTTCTTC. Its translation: CASSWGGPGQGNRGEQFF.

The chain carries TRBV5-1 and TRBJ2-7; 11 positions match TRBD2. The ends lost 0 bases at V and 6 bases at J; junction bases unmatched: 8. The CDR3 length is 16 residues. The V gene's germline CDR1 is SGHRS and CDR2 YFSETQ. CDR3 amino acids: CASSLGLAGLSGEQYF. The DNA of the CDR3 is TGCGCCAGCAGCTTGGGACTAGCGGGATTGTCGGGCGAGCAGTACTTC.

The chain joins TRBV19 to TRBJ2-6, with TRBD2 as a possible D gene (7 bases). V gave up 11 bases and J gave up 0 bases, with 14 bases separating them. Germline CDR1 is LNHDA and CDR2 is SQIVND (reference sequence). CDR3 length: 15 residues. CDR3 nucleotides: TGTGCCGCCAGGGGAGGGAGCTCTGGGGCCAACGTCCTGACTTTC. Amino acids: CAARGGSSGANVLTF.

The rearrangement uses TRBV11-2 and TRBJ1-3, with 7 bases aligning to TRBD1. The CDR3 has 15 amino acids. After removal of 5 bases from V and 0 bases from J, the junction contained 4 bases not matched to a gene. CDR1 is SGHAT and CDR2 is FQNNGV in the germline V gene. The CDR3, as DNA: TGTGCCAGCAGCCTGTGGACAGGCTCTGGAAACACCATATATTTT. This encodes CASSLWTGSGNTIYF.

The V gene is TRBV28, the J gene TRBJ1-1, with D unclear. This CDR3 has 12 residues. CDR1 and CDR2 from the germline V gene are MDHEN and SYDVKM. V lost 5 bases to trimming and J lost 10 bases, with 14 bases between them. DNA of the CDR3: TGTGCCAGCAGTCTCGAGGGTGGACTAGCTTTCTTT. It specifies CASSLEGGLAFF.

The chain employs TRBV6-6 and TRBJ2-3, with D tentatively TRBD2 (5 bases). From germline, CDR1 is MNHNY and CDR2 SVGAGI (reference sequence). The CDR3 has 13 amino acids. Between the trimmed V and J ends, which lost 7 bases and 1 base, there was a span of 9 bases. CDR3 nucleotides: TGTGCCAGCACGCGAGCGGGCACAGATACGCAGTATTTT. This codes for CASTRAGTDTQYF.

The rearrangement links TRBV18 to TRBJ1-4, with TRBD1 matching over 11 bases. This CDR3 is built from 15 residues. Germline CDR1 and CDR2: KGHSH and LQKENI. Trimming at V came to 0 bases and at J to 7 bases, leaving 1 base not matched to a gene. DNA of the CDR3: TGTGCCAGCTCACCACCCGGGACAGGGGGTGAAAAACTGTTTTTT. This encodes CASSPPGTGGEKLFF.

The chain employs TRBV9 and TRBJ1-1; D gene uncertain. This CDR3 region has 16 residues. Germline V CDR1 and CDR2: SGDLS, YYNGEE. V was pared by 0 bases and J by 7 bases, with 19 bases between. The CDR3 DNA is TGTGCCAGCAGCGTAGGGTTGGTTGGTCGGGAGGGTGAAGCTTTCTTT. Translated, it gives CASSVGLVGREGEAFF.